This T cell receptor beta chain was captured in a study of beta chain features in type 1 diabetes. Since all of the isolated RNA was reverse transcribed, expressed TCRB transcripts were what got sequenced. Assay: immunoSEQ multiplex PCR; the TCRdb copy retains only in-frame clones and omits some. Of about 210,000 clones listed, 11% are singletons. Around 0.12 L of blood, on average, came from one heparinised draw per donor. Cells sorted by CD45RO/CCR7/CD25/CD127/CD95/CD27 comprised CD4+ naive, central memory, regulatory and stem cell-like memory cells. Germline values: CDR1 SGHTA, CDR2 FQGTGA. V lost 4 bases, J lost 0 bases, and 4 bases lay in between. The CDR3 totals 14 residues.

The receptor's source is a man aged 18 to 29 in good health. The V and J genes are TRBV7-3 and TRBJ2-6; D unresolved. The sample taken for sequencing was central memory CD4+ T cells from blood. The CDR3 DNA reads TGTGCCAGCAGCTCACACTCTGGGGCCAACGTCCTGACTTTC. It encodes CASSSHSGANVLTF.